This is a list of T cell receptor beta chains from one sample in a study of blood T cell repertoires in COVID-19. The assay was immunoSEQ multiplex PCR, and TCRdb's table has in-frame clones only and misses some. The table records about 190,000 clones, roughly 82% of them present only once. Sequenced input: peripheral blood. Receptors were obtained from a woman aged 60-75 years with COVID-19, enrolled during active disease. Each CDR3 is given without its conserved first and last residue. Fields, in order: J gene, V gene, CDR3 protein.

TRBJ2-3 TRBV5-5 ASSLAGTGATDTQY
TRBJ2-3 TRBV10-3 AISESGGGSTDTQY
TRBJ1-4 TRBV28 ASSSPAGLDEKLF
TRBJ2-7 TRBV28 ASSPPASGRASYEQY
TRBJ2-7 TRBV11-2 ASSLTPTSGRWY
TRBJ2-7 TRBV7-2 ASSSSGPGREQY
TRBJ1-3 TRBV29-1 SASTGGSGNTIY
TRBJ1-4 TRBV27 ASKRRRGFGFEKLF
TRBJ2-4 TRBV10-1 ASSGQCTIPNIQY
TRBJ1-2 TRBV28 ASSLNRRGYGYT
TRBJ1-1 TRBV7-6 ASSPAGGARTEAF
TRBJ2-2 TRBV29-1 SVWTGGNTGELF
TRBJ1-5 TRBV6-5 ASRSTREVTQH
TRBJ2-3 TRBV24-1 ATSDFRGRASKGTDTQY
TRBJ2-5 TRBV6-1 ASSDRGRNQQRETQY
TRBJ2-1 TRBV6-2/TRBV6-3 ASSTPAGGSHSYNEQF
TRBJ1-2 TRBV29-1 SVPPGQGAYGYT
TRBJ2-2 TRBV11-3 ASSRSNTGELF
TRBJ2-2 TRBV5-1 ASSNDDRVPTGELF
TRBJ1-5 TRBV15 ATSRDPEEGRRQPQH
TRBJ1-2 TRBV27 ASSLGQGVGYGYT
TRBJ1-5 TRBV3-1/TRBV3-2 ASSQFPGGDQPQH
TRBJ2-3 TRBV5-4 ASSLPPLLAGGSDTQY
TRBJ2-3 TRBV28 ASSLYRGPDTQY
TRBJ1-4 TRBV4-1 ASSRTGTTTNEKLF
TRBJ2-1 TRBV6-1 ASSERRGGLRGEQF
TRBJ1-1 TRBV18 ASSPNRENTEAF
TRBJ1-1 TRBV10-3 AISESHRTVEWAF
TRBJ2-3 TRBV15 ATSRGDREVNWDTQY